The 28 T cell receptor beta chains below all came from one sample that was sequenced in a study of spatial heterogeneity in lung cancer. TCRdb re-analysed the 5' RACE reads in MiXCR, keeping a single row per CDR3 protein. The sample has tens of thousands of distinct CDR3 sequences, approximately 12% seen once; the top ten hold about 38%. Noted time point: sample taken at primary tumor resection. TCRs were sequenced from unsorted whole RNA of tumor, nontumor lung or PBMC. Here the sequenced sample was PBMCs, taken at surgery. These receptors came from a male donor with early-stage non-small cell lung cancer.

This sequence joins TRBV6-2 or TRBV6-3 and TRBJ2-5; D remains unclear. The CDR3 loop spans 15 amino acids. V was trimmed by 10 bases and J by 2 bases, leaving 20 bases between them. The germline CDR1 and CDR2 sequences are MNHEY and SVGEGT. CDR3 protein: CATFSRRILQETQYF. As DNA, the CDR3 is TGTGCCACCTTTTCACGGCGGATTCTGCAAGAGACCCAGTACTTC.

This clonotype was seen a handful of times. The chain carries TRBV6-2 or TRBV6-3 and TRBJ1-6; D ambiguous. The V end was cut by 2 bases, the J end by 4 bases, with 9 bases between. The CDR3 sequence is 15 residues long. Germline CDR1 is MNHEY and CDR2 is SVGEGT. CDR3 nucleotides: TGTGCCAGCAGTTACCGGCGGGGTTATAATTCACCCCTCCACTTT. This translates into CASSYRRGYNSPLHF.

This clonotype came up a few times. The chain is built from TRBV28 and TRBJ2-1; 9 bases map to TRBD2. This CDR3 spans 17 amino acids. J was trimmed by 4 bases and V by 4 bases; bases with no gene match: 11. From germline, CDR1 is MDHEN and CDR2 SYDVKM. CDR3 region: CASSSIPLAGRYNEQFF. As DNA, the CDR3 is TGTGCCAGCAGTTCCATCCCGCTAGCGGGGAGGTACAATGAGCAGTTCTTC. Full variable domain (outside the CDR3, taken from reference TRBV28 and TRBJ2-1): DVKVTQSSRYLVKRTGEKVFLECVQDMDHENMFWYRQDPGLGLRLIYFSYDVKMKEKGDIPEGYSVSREKKERFSLILESASTNQTSMYLCASSSIPLAGRYNEQFFGPGTRLTVL.

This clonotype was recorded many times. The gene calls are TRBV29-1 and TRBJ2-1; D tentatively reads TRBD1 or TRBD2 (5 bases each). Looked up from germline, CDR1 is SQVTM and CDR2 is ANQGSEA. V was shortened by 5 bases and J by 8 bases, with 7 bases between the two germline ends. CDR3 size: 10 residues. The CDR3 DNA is TGCAGCGTTCAGGGAGATGAGCAGTTCTTC. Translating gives CSVQGDEQFF.

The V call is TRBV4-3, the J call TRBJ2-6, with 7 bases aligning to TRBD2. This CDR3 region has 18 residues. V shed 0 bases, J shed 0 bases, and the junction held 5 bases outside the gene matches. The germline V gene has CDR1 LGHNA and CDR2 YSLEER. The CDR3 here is CASSQDMASGSGANVLTF. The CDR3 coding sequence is TGCGCCAGCAGCCAAGATATGGCTAGCGGCTCTGGGGCCAACGTCCTGACTTTC.

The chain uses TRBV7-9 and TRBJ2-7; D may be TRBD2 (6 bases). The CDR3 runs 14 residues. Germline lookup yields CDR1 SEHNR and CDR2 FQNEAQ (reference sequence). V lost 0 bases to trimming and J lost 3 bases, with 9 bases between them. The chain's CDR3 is CASSLAGDFYEQYF. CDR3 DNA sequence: TGTGCCAGCAGCTTAGCGGGGGACTTCTACGAGCAGTACTTC.

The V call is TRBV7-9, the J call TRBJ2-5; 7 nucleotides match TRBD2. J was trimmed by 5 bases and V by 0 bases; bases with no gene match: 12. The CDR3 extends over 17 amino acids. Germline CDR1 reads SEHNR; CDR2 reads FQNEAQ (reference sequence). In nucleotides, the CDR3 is TGTGCCAGCAGCTTAGCGTACGGGAGGCCGGTACCGGAGACCCAGTACTTC. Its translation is CASSLAYGRPVPETQYF.

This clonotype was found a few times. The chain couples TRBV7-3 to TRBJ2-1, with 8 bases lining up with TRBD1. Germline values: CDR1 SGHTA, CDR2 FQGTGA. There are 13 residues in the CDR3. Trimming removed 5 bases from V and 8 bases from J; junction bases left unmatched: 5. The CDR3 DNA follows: TGTGCCAGCAGCGTCGCGGACAGGGATGAGCAGTTCTTC. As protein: CASSVADRDEQFF. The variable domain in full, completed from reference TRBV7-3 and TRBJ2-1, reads GAGVSQTPSNKVTEKGKYVELRCDPISGHTALYWYRQSLGQGPEFLIYFQGTGAADDSGLPNDRFFAVRPEGSVSTLKIQRTERGDSAVYLCASSVADRDEQFFGPGTRLTVL.

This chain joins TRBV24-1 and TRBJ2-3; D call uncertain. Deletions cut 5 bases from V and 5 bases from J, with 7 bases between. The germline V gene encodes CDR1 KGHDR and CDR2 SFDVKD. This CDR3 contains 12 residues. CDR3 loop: CATSVDVDTQYF. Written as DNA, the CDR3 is TGTGCCACCAGTGTCGATGTAGATACGCAGTATTTT.

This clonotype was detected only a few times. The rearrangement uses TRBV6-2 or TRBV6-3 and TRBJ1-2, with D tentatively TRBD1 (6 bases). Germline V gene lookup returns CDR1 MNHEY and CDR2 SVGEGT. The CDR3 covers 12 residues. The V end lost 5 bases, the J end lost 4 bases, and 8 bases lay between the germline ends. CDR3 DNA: TGTGCCAGCAGTCCAGGGGCCTATGGCTACACCTTC. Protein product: CASSPGAYGYTF.

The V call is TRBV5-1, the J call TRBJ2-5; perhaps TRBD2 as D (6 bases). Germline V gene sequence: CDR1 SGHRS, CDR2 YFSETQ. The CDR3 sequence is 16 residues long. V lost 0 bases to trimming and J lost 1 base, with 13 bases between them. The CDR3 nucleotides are TGCGCCAGCAGCTTGGACACCGGGGGAATCCAAGAGACCCAGTACTTC. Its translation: CASSLDTGGIQETQYF. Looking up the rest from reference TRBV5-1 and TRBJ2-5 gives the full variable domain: KAGVTQTPRYLIKTRGQQVTLSCSPISGHRSVSWYQQTPGQGLQFLFEYFSETQRNKGNFPGRFSGRQFSNSRSEMNVSTLELGDSALYLCASSLDTGGIQETQYFGPGTRLLVL.

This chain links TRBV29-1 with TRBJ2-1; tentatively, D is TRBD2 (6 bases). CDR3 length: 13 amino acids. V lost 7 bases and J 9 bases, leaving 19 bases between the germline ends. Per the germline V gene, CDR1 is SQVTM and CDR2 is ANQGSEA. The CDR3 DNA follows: TGCAGCGCTAAATTTCGGGAGAAAGGTGAGCAGTTCTTC. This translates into CSAKFREKGEQFF.

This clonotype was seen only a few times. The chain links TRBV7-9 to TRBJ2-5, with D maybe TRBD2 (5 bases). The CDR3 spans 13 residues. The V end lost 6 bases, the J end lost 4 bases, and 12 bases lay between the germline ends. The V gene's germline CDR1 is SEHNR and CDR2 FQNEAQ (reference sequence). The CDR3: CASSWTYPETQYF. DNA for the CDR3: TGTGCCAGCAGTTGGACTTACCCAGAGACCCAGTACTTC. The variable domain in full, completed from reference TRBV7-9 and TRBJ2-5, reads DTGVSQNPRHKITKRGQNVTFRCDPISEHNRLYWYRQTLGQGPEFLTYFQNEAQLEKSRLLSDRFSAERPKGSFSTLEIQRTEQGDSAMYLCASSWTYPETQYFGPGTRLLVL.

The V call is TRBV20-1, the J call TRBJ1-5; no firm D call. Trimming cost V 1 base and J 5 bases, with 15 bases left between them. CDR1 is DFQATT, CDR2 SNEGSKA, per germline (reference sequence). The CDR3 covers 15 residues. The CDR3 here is CSARGIRTPDQPQHF. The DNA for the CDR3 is TGCAGTGCTAGAGGTATAAGGACGCCAGATCAGCCCCAGCATTTT.

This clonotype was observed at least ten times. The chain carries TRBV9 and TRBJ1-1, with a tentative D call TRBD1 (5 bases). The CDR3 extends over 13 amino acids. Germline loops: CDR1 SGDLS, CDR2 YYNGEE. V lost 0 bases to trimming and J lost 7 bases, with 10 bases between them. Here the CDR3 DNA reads TGTGCCAGCAGCGTAGAGGGGTTGGATGAAGCTTTCTTT. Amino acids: CASSVEGLDEAFF.

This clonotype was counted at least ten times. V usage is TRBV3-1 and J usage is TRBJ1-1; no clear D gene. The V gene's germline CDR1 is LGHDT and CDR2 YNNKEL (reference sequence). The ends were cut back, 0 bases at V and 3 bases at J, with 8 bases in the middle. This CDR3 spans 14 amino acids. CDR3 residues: CASSQEAADTEAFF. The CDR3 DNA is TGTGCCAGCAGCCAAGAAGCGGCGGACACTGAAGCTTTCTTT.

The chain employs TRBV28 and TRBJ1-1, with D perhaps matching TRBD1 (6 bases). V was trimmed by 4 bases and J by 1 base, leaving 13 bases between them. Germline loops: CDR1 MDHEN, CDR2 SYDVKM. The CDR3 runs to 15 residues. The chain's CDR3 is CASSSPTGGNTEAFF. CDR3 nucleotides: TGTGCCAGCAGTTCCCCGACAGGAGGGAACACTGAAGCTTTCTTT.

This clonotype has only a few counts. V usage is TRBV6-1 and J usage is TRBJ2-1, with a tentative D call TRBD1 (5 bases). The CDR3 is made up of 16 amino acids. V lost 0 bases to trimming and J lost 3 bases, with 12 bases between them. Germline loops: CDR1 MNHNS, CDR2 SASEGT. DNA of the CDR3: TGTGCCAGCAGTGAAGCGGACACCGGATTCTACAATGAGCAGTTCTTC. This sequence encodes CASSEADTGFYNEQFF.

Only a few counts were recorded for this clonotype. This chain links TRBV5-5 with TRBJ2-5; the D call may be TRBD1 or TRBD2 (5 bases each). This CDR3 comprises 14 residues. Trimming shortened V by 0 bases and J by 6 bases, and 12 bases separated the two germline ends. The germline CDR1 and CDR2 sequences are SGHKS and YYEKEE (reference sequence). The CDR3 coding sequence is TGTGCCAGCAGCTTGGGAATTGAGGGGAAGACCCAGTACTTC. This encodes CASSLGIEGKTQYF. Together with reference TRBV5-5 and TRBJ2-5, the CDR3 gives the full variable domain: DAGVTQSPTHLIKTRGQQVTLRCSPISGHKSVSWYQQVLGQGPQFIFQYYEKEERGRGNFPDRFSARQFPNYSSELNVNALLLGDSALYLCASSLGIEGKTQYFGPGTRLLVL.

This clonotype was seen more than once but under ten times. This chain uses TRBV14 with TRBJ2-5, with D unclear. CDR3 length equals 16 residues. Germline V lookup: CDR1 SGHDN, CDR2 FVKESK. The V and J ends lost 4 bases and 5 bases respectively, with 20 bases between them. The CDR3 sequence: CASSRDRWSPGETQYF. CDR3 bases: TGTGCCAGCAGCCGAGATCGGTGGTCCCCCGGGGAGACCCAGTACTTC.

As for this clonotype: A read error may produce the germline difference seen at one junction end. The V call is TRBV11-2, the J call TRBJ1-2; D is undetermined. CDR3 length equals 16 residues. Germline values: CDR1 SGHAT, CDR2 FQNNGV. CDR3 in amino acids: CASTLRTGPDFYGYTF. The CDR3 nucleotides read TGTGCCAGCACCTTAAGAACCGGACCGGACTTCTATGGCTACACCTTC.

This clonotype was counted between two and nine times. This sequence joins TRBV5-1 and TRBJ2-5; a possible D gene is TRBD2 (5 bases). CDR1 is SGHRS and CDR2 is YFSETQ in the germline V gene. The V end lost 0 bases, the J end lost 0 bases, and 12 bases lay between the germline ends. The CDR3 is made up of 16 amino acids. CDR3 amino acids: CASSLVASHHQETQYF. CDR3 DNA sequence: TGCGCCAGCAGCTTGGTGGCTAGCCATCACCAAGAGACCCAGTACTTC.

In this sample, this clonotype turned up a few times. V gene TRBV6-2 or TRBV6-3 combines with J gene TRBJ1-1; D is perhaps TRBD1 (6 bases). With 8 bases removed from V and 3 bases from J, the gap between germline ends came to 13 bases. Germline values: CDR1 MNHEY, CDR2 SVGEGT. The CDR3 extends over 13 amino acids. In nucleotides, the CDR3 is TGTGCCAGCCGGCAGGGGTCGTACACTGAAGCTTTCTTT. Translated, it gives CASRQGSYTEAFF.

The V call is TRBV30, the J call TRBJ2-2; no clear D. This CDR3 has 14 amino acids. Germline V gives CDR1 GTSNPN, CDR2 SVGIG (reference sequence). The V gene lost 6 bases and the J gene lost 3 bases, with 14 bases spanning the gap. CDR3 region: CACRPTVHTGELFF. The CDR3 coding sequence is TGTGCCTGCCGGCCGACGGTACACACCGGGGAGCTGTTTTTT.

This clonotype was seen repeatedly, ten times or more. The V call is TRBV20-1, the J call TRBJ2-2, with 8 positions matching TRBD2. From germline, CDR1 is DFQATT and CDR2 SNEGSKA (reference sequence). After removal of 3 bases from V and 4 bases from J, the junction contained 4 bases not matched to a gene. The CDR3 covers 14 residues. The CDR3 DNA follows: TGCAGTGCTAGCGGGGGGGCGGTCACCGGGGAGCTGTTTTTT. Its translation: CSASGGAVTGELFF.

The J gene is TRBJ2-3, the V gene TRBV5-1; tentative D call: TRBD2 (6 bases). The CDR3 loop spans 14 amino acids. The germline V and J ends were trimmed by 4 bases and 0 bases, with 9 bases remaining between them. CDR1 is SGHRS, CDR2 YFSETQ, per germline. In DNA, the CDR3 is TGCGCCAGCAGCGGGGACTCAAGCACAGATACGCAGTATTTT. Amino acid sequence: CASSGDSSTDTQYF.

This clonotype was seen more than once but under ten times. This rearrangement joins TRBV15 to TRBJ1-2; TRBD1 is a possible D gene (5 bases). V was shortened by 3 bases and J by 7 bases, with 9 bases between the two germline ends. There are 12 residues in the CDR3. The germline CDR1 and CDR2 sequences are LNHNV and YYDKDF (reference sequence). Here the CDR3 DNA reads TGTGCCACCAGCAGTGAAACAGGTGGCTACACCTTC. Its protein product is CATSSETGGYTF. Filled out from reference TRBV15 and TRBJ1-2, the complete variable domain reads DAMVIQNPRYQVTQFGKPVTLSCSQTLNHNVMYWYQQKSSQAPKLLFHYYDKDFNNEADTPDNFQSRRPNTSFCFLDIRSPGLGDTAMYLCATSSETGGYTFGSGTRLTVV.

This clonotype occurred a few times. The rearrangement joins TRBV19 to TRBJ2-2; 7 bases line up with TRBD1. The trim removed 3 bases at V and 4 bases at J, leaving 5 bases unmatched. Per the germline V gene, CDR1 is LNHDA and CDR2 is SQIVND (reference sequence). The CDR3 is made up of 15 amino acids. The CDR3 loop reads CASSIYRGGTGELFF. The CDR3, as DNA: TGTGCCAGTAGTATCTACAGGGGCGGCACCGGGGAGCTGTTTTTT.